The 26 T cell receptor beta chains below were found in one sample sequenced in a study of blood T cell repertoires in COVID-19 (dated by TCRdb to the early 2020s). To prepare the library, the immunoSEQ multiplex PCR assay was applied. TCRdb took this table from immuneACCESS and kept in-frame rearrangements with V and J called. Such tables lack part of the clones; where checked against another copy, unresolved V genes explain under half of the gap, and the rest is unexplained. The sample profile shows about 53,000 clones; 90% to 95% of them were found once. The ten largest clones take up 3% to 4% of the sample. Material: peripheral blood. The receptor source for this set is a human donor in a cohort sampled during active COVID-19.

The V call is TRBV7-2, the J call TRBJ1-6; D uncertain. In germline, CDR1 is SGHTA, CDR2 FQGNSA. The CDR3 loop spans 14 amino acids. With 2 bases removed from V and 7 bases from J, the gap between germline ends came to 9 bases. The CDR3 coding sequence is TGTGCCAGCAGCTTATCTACCGCCAATTCACCCCTCCACTTT. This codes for CASSLSTANSPLHF.

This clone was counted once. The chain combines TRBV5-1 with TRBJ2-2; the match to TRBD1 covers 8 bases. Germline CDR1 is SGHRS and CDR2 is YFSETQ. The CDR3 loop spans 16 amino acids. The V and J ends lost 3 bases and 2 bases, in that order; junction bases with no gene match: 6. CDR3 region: CASSSRQGTNTGELFF. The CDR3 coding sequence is TGCGCCAGCAGCTCCCGACAGGGGACTAACACCGGGGAGCTGTTTTTT.

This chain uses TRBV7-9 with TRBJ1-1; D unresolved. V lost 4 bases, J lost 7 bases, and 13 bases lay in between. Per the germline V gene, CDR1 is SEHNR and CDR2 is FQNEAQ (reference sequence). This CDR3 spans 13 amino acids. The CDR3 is CASSSSWPFEAFF. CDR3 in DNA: TGTGCCAGCAGCTCTAGTTGGCCCTTTGAAGCTTTCTTT. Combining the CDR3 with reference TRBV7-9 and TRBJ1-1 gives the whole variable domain DTGVSQNPRHKITKRGQNVTFRCDPISEHNRLYWYRQTLGQGPEFLTYFQNEAQLEKSRLLSDRFSAERPKGSFSTLEIQRTEQGDSAMYLCASSSSWPFEAFFGQGTRLTVV.

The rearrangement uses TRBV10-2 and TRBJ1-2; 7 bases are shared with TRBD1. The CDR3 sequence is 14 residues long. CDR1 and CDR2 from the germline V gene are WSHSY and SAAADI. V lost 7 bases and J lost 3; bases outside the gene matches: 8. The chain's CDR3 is CASNPRDSYYGYTF. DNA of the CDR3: TGCGCCAGCAATCCCCGGGACAGCTACTATGGCTACACCTTC.

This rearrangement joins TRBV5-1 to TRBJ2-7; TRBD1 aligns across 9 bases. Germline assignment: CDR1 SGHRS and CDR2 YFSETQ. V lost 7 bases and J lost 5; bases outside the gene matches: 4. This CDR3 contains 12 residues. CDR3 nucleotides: TGCGCCAGCTCGACAGGGGGGGACGAGCAGTACTTC. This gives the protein CASSTGGDEQYF.

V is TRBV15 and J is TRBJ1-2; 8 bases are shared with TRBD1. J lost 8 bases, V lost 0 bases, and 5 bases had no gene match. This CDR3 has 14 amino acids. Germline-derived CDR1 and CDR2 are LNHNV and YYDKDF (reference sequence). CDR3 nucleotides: TGTGCCACCAGCAGAGAACGGACAGGGCGAGGCTACACCTTC. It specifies CATSRERTGRGYTF.

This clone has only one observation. The DNA for the CDR3 is TGTGCCACCCTAGCGGGAAGCGGGGAGCTGTTTTTT. Amino acid sequence: CATLAGSGELFF. V is TRBV6-6 and J is TRBJ2-2; TRBD2 matches at 9 bases. CDR1 is MNHNY and CDR2 is SVGAGI in the germline V gene (reference sequence). After removal of 10 bases from V and 7 bases from J, the junction contained 4 bases not matched to a gene. The CDR3 loop spans 12 amino acids.

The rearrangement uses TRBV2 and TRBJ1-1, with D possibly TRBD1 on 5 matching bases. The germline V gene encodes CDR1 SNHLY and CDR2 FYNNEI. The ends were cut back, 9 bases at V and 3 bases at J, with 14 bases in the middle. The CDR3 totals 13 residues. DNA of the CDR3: TGTGCCAGGTCAGGACACTTGGACACTGAAGCTTTCTTT. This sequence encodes CARSGHLDTEAFF.

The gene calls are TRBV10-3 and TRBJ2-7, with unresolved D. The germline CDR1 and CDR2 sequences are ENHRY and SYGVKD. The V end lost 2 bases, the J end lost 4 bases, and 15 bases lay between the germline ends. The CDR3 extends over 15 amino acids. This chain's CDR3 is CAISEPARSSYEQYF. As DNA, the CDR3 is TGTGCCATCAGTGAGCCCGCGCGGTCGAGTTACGAGCAGTACTTC.

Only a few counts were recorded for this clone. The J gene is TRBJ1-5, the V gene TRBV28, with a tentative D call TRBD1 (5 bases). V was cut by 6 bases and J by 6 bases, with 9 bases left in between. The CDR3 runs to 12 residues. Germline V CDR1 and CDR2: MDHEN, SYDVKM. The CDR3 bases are TGTGCCAGCAGGATGGGGCGTCAGCCCCAGCATTTT. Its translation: CASRMGRQPQHF.

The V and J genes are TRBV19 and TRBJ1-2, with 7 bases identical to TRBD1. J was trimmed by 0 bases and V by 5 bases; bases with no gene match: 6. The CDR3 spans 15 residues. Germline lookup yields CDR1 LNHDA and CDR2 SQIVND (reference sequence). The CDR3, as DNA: TGTGCCAGTAGTGACCAGGGGGTTGCTAACTATGGCTACACCTTC. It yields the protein CASSDQGVANYGYTF.

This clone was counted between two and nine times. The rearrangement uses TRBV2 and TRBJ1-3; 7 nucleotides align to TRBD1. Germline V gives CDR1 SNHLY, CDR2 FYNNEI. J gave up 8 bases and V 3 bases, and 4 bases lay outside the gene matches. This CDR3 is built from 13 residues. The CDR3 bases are TGTGCCAGCAGTGACGCCAGGGGGGACACCATATATTTT. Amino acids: CASSDARGDTIYF.

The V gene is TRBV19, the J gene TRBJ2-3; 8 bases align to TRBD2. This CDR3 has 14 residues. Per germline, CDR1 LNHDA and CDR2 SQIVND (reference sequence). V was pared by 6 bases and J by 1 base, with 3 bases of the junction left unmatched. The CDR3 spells CASSQTSGTDTQYF. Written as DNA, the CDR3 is TGTGCCAGTAGCCAGACTAGCGGCACAGATACGCAGTATTTT.

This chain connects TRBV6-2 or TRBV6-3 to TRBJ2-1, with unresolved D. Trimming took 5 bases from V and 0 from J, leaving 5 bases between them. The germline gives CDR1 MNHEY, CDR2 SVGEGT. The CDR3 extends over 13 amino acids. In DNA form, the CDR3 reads TGTGCCAGCAGTCCGAGCTCCTACAATGAGCAGTTCTTC. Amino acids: CASSPSSYNEQFF.

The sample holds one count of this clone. The CDR3 region is CASSPSVITDTQYF. The CDR3 DNA follows: TGTGCCAGCAGTCCCTCGGTGATCACAGATACGCAGTATTTT. This chain connects TRBV6-2 or TRBV6-3 to TRBJ2-3; D is unclear. The CDR3 length is 14 residues. CDR1 and CDR2 (germline): MNHEY, SVGEGT. V lost 5 bases and J 2 bases, leaving 11 bases between the germline ends.

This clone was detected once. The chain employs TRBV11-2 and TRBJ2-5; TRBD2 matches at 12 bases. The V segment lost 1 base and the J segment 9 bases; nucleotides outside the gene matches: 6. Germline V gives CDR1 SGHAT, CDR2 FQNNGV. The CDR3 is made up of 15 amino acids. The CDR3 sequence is CASSLGLAGEVAQYF. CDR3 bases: TGTGCCAGCAGCTTAGGACTAGCGGGGGAGGTAGCCCAGTACTTC.

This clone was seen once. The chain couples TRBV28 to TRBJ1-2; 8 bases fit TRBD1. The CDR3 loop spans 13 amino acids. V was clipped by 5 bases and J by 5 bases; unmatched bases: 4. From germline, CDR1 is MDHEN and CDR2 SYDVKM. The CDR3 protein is CASSPGTGYGYTF. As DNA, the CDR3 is TGTGCCAGCAGTCCGGGGACAGGTTATGGCTACACCTTC.

The CDR3 DNA reads as TGTGCCAGCAGCTTGGGGGCGGGGACTGTGACAAACATTCAGTACTTC. This codes for CASSLGAGTVTNIQYF. The rearrangement joins TRBV5-4 to TRBJ2-4, with D tentatively TRBD2 (6 bases). Trimming stripped 0 bases from V and 6 bases from J, with 16 bases between. Germline V CDR1 and CDR2: SGHNT, YYREEE (reference sequence). This CDR3 has 16 amino acids. Combining the CDR3 with reference TRBV5-4 and TRBJ2-4 gives the whole variable domain ETGVTQSPTHLIKTRGQQVTLRCSSQSGHNTVSWYQQALGQGPQFIFQYYREEENGRGNFPPRFSGLQFPNYSSELNVNALELDDSALYLCASSLGAGTVTNIQYFGAGTRLSVL.

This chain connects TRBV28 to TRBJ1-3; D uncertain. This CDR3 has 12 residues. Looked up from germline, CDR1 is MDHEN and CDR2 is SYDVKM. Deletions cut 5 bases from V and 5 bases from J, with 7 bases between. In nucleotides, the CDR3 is TGTGCCAGCAGTCTACGTCGAAACACCATATATTTT. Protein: CASSLRRNTIYF.

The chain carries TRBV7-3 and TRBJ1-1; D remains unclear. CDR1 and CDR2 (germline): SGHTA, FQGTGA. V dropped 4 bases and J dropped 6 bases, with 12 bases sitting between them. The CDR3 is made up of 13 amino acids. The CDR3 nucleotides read TGTGCCAGCAGCTCTCATATGAGGGCTGAAGCTTTCTTT. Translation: CASSSHMRAEAFF. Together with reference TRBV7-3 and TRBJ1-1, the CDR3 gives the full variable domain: GAGVSQTPSNKVTEKGKYVELRCDPISGHTALYWYRQSLGQGPEFLIYFQGTGAADDSGLPNDRFFAVRPEGSVSTLKIQRTERGDSAVYLCASSSHMRAEAFFGQGTRLTVV.

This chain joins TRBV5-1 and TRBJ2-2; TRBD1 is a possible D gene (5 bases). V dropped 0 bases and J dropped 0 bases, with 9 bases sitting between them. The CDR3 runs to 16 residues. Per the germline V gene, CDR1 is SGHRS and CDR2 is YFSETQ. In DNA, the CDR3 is TGCGCCAGCAGCTTGGCCGCAGGGCCGAACACCGGGGAGCTGTTTTTT. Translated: CASSLAAGPNTGELFF.

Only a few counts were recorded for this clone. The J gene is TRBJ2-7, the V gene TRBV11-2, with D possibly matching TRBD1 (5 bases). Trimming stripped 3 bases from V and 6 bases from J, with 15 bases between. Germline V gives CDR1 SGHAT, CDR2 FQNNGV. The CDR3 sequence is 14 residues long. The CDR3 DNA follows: TGTGCCAGCAGCTTGTCCACCGACAGTAGCGAGCAGTACGTC. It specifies CASSLSTDSSEQYV.

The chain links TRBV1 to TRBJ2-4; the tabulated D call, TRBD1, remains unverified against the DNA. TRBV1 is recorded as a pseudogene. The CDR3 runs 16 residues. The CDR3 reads CTSSLGQKLAKNIQYF. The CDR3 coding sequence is TGCACCAGCAGCCTCGGACAGAAACTAGCCAAAAACATTCAGTACTTC.

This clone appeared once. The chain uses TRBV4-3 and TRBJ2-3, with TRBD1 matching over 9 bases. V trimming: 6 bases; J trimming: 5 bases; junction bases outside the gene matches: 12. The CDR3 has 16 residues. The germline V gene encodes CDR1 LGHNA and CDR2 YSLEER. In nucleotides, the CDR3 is TGCGCCAGCAGTAATCTTGGGGACAGGGCAAAAGATACGCAGTATTTT. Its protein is CASSNLGDRAKDTQYF.

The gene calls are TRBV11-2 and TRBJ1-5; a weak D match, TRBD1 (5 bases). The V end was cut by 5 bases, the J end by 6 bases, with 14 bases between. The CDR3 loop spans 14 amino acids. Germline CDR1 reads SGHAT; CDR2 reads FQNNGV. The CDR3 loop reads CASSITEGSQPQHF. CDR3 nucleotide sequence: TGTGCCAGCAGCATTACGGAGGGGAGTCAGCCCCAGCATTTT.

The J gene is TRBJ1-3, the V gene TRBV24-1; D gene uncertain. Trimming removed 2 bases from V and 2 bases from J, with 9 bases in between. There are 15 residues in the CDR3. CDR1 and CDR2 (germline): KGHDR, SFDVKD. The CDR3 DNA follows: TGTGCCACCAGTGATTCCTCAGTCCCTGGAAACACCATATATTTT. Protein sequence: CATSDSSVPGNTIYF.